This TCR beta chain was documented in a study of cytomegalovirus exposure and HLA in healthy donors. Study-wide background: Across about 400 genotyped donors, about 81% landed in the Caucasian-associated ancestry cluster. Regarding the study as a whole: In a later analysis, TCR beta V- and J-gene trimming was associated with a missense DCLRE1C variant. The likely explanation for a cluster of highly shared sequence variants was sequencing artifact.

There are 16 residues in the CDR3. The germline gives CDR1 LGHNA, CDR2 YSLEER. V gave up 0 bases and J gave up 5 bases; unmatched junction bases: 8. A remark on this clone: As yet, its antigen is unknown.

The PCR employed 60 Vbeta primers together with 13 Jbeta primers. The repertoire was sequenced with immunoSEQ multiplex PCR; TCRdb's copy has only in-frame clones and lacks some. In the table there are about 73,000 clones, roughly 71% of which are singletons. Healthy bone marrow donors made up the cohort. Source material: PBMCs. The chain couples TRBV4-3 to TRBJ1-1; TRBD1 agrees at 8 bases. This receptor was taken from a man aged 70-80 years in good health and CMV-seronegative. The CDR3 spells CASSQDFGQGYTEAFF. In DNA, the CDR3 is TGCGCCAGCAGCCAAGACTTTGGACAGGGATATACTGAAGCTTTCTTT.